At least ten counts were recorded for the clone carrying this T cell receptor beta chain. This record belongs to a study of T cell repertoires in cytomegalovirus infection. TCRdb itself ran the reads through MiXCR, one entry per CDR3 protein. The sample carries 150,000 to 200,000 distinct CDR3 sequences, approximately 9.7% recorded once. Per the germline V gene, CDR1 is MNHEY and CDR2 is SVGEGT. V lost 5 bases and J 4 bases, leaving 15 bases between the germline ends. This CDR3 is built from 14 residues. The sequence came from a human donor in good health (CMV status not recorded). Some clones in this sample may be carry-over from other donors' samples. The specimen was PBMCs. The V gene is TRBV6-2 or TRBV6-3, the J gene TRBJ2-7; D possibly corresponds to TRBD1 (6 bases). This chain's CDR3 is CASSQGFTGYEQYF. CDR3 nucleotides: TGTGCCAGCAGTCAGGGGTTTACCGGATACGAGCAGTACTTC.